A selection of T cell receptor beta chains follows, all from one sample in a study of early T cells in non-severe SARS-CoV-2 infection. TCRdb reanalysed the 5' RACE reads using MiXCR and keeps one entry per CDR3 protein. The sample has about 59,000 distinct CDR3 sequences; over 10% are singletons. Here the sequenced sample was whole blood, taken at baseline. The receptors originated from an adult who was a healthcare worker with PCR-confirmed SARS-CoV-2 infection or an uninfected control (not recorded which). Each CDR3 is given with its conserved first and last residue. The D gene is left open where the match is weak. Not every row has a clone size; where given, it reads once, few, many or a size class.

D gene: TRBD1; J gene: TRBJ2-3; clone size: many; V gene: TRBV12-3/TRBV12-4; CDR3 DNA: TGTGCCAGCAGTTTCGGGACAGGGATAGGATATACGCAGTATTTT; CDR3 protein: CASSFGTGIGYTQYF
D gene: TRBD1; J gene: TRBJ2-1; clone size: many; V gene: TRBV4-2; CDR3 DNA: TGTGCCAGCAGCTTCGGGACAGGCCCATACAATGAGCAGTTCTTC; CDR3 protein: CASSFGTGPYNEQFF
D gene: -; J gene: TRBJ2-2; clone size: few; V gene: TRBV19; CDR3 DNA: TGTGCCAGTAGTATAGCCGGGGGCCAGGAGGAGCTGTTTTTT; CDR3 protein: CASSIAGGQEELFF
D gene: -; J gene: TRBJ1-5; clone size: many; V gene: TRBV15; CDR3 DNA: TGTGCCACCAGCAGAGATAACAGGGTAGTTCGTCAGCCCCAGCATTTT; CDR3 protein: CATSRDNRVVRQPQHF
D gene: -; J gene: TRBJ2-2; clone size: many; V gene: TRBV7-6; CDR3 DNA: TGTGCCAGCAGCTTAAATGGGGGCAGGGAGCTGTTTTTT; CDR3 protein: CASSLNGGRELFF
D gene: TRBD1; J gene: TRBJ1-1; clone size: -; V gene: TRBV12-3/TRBV12-4; CDR3 DNA: TGTGCCAGCAGGGGACAGGGATGGAACACTGAAGCTTTCTTT; CDR3 protein: CASRGQGWNTEAFF
D gene: -; J gene: TRBJ1-2; clone size: few; V gene: TRBV5-1; CDR3 DNA: TGCGCCAGCAGCTTGGACCAGGGGCGCGAGTATGGCTACACCTTC; CDR3 protein: CASSLDQGREYGYTF
D gene: -; J gene: TRBJ2-2; clone size: many; V gene: TRBV5-4; CDR3 DNA: TGTGCCAGCAGCTTGCCAGGGGCCGACACCGGGGAGCTGTTTTTT; CDR3 protein: CASSLPGADTGELFF
D gene: -; J gene: TRBJ1-4; clone size: few; V gene: TRBV6-5; CDR3 DNA: TGTGCCAGCAGTCGGGACCGAGCTAATGAAAAACTGTTTTTT; CDR3 protein: CASSRDRANEKLFF
D gene: -; J gene: TRBJ2-2; clone size: few; V gene: TRBV19; CDR3 DNA: TGTGCCAGTAGTATCAGGGGGGCCGGGGAGCTGTTTTTT; CDR3 protein: CASSIRGAGELFF
D gene: -; J gene: TRBJ2-7; clone size: few; V gene: TRBV5-1; CDR3 DNA: TGCGCCAGCAGCTTTACTTCCACAGGCTCCTACGAGCAGTACTTC; CDR3 protein: CASSFTSTGSYEQYF
D gene: -; J gene: TRBJ1-1; clone size: medium-sized; V gene: TRBV7-2; CDR3 DNA: TGTGCCAGCAGCTCCCAAACAGGGTTTGAAGCTTTCTTT; CDR3 protein: CASSSQTGFEAFF
D gene: -; J gene: TRBJ1-1; clone size: -; V gene: TRBV3-1; CDR3 DNA: TGTGCCAGCAGCCAAGCCCGACTGCAAAACACTGAAGCTTTCTTT; CDR3 protein: CASSQARLQNTEAFF
D gene: TRBD2; J gene: TRBJ2-1; clone size: -; V gene: TRBV12-5; CDR3 DNA: TGTGCTAGTGATAATAGCGGGAGACATTCGTACAATGAGCAGTTCTTC; CDR3 protein: CASDNSGRHSYNEQFF
D gene: -; J gene: TRBJ2-3; clone size: few; V gene: TRBV5-1; CDR3 DNA: TGCGCCAGCAGCTTCGGGGGCCTAAGAGATACGCAGTATTTT; CDR3 protein: CASSFGGLRDTQYF
D gene: -; J gene: TRBJ1-1; clone size: many; V gene: TRBV28; CDR3 DNA: TGTGCCAGCAGTTTATGGCGGAACACTGAAGCTTTCTTT; CDR3 protein: CASSLWRNTEAFF
D gene: -; J gene: TRBJ2-1; clone size: -; V gene: TRBV9; CDR3 DNA: TGTGCCAGCAGCCCGAGACAGTTCAATGAGCAGTTCTTC; CDR3 protein: CASSPRQFNEQFF
D gene: -; J gene: TRBJ2-2; clone size: -; V gene: TRBV20-1; CDR3 DNA: TGCAGTGCTATAGGCCAGAACACCGGGGAGCTGTTTTTT; CDR3 protein: CSAIGQNTGELFF
D gene: TRBD1; J gene: TRBJ1-1; clone size: few; V gene: TRBV7-9; CDR3 DNA: TGTGCCAGCAGCCGGGACAGGGGGGACACTGAAGCTTTCTTT; CDR3 protein: CASSRDRGDTEAFF
D gene: -; J gene: TRBJ2-2; clone size: many; V gene: TRBV7-2; CDR3 DNA: TGTGCCAGCACCCCCCCTTATGGTAACACCGGGGAGCTGTTTTTT; CDR3 protein: CASTPPYGNTGELFF
D gene: -; J gene: TRBJ1-2; clone size: -; V gene: TRBV5-1; CDR3 DNA: TGCGCCAGCAGCTTGGCCTATCTACTAGCCTTC; CDR3 protein: CASSLAYLLAF
D gene: -; J gene: TRBJ1-3; clone size: few; V gene: TRBV3-1; CDR3 DNA: TGTGCCAGCAGCCCCGGACTCTCTGGAAACACCATATATTTT; CDR3 protein: CASSPGLSGNTIYF
D gene: TRBD1; J gene: TRBJ1-2; clone size: -; V gene: TRBV7-9; CDR3 DNA: TGTGCCAGCAGCTCGTTGACAGGGGGCAACTATGGCTACACCTTC; CDR3 protein: CASSSLTGGNYGYTF
D gene: TRBD2; J gene: TRBJ2-1; clone size: few; V gene: TRBV6-2/TRBV6-3; CDR3 DNA: TGTGCCAGCAGTTACTCGACTAGCGGGAGCAATGAGCAGTTCTTC; CDR3 protein: CASSYSTSGSNEQFF
D gene: TRBD2; J gene: TRBJ2-3; clone size: -; V gene: TRBV19; CDR3 DNA: TGTGCCAGTAGTATAGATGTGACTAGCGGGGATCAGTATTTT; CDR3 protein: CASSIDVTSGDQYF
D gene: -; J gene: TRBJ2-1; clone size: few; V gene: TRBV12-3/TRBV12-4; CDR3 DNA: TGTGCCAGCACGACCTCCCCCAAGCGTGAGCAGTTCTTC; CDR3 protein: CASTTSPKREQFF
D gene: -; J gene: TRBJ1-5; clone size: few; V gene: TRBV6-2/TRBV6-3; CDR3 DNA: TGTGCCACCAGGACAGAAAATCAGCCCCAGCATTTT; CDR3 protein: CATRTENQPQHF
D gene: TRBD1; J gene: TRBJ1-6; clone size: few; V gene: TRBV12-3/TRBV12-4; CDR3 DNA: TGTGCCAGCAGTCCGGGACAGGGGGGATCACCCCTCCACTTT; CDR3 protein: CASSPGQGGSPLHF
D gene: -; J gene: TRBJ2-2; clone size: many; V gene: TRBV11-2; CDR3 DNA: TGTGCCAGCAGCCTAATGGGGGCATACAGCGGGACGAACACCGGGGAGCTGTTTTTT; CDR3 protein: CASSLMGAYSGTNTGELFF
D gene: -; J gene: TRBJ1-1; clone size: -; V gene: TRBV27; CDR3 DNA: TGTGCCAGCAGCCCTACCTGGGAGCGGACTGAAGCTTTCTTT; CDR3 protein: CASSPTWERTEAFF
D gene: -; J gene: TRBJ1-1; clone size: many; V gene: TRBV12-3/TRBV12-4; CDR3 DNA: TGTGCCAGCAAGCCTGGGCCCAACACTGAAGCTTTCTTT; CDR3 protein: CASKPGPNTEAFF
D gene: TRBD1; J gene: TRBJ2-7; clone size: -; V gene: TRBV6-1; CDR3 DNA: TGTGCCAGCAGCTCGGGACAGGGGGCGTCATACGAGCAGTACTTC; CDR3 protein: CASSSGQGASYEQYF
D gene: TRBD2; J gene: TRBJ2-7; clone size: many; V gene: TRBV20-1; CDR3 DNA: TGCAGTGCTAGAGATACGACTAGCGGGAGATCCAACGAGCAGTACTTC; CDR3 protein: CSARDTTSGRSNEQYF
D gene: TRBD1; J gene: TRBJ2-1; clone size: -; V gene: TRBV4-1; CDR3 DNA: TGCGCCAGCAGCCAGGGGACAGGGATCCCCAATGAGCAGTTCTTC; CDR3 protein: CASSQGTGIPNEQFF
D gene: -; J gene: TRBJ2-7; clone size: -; V gene: TRBV20-1; CDR3 DNA: TGCAGTGCTAGTGAGGGACTCGCCCCCTACGAGCAGTACTTC; CDR3 protein: CSASEGLAPYEQYF
D gene: -; J gene: TRBJ2-5; clone size: many; V gene: TRBV5-4; CDR3 DNA: TGTGCCAGCAGCTTGGACAGGGCAGAGACCCAGTACTTC; CDR3 protein: CASSLDRAETQYF
D gene: -; J gene: TRBJ2-3; clone size: many; V gene: TRBV12-5; CDR3 DNA: TGTGCTAGTGGTTTGGAGAACACAGATACGCAGTATTTT; CDR3 protein: CASGLENTDTQYF
D gene: TRBD2; J gene: TRBJ2-7; clone size: many; V gene: TRBV11-1; CDR3 DNA: TGTGCCAGCAGCTCATCCGGGACTAGCTACGAGCAGTACTTC; CDR3 protein: CASSSSGTSYEQYF
D gene: -; J gene: TRBJ1-2; clone size: few; V gene: TRBV2; CDR3 DNA: TGTGCCAGACGTGAAGCTAACTATGGCTACACCTTC; CDR3 protein: CARREANYGYTF
D gene: -; J gene: TRBJ1-2; clone size: many; V gene: TRBV7-9; CDR3 DNA: TGTGCCAGCAGCTTAGAGAACTATGGCTACACCTTC; CDR3 protein: CASSLENYGYTF
D gene: TRBD1; J gene: TRBJ2-7; clone size: few; V gene: TRBV11-3; CDR3 DNA: TGTGCCAGCAGCTTCGGGACAGGGGACGAGCAGTACTTC; CDR3 protein: CASSFGTGDEQYF
D gene: -; J gene: TRBJ1-4; clone size: few; V gene: TRBV7-9; CDR3 DNA: TGTGCCAGTAGAGGGGGAAATAATGAAAAACTGTTTTTT; CDR3 protein: CASRGGNNEKLFF
D gene: -; J gene: TRBJ2-2; clone size: -; V gene: TRBV9; CDR3 DNA: TGTGCCAGCAGCGTAGTTCCGGAGAACACCGGGGAGCTGTTTTTT; CDR3 protein: CASSVVPENTGELFF
D gene: TRBD1; J gene: TRBJ2-3; clone size: many; V gene: TRBV18; CDR3 DNA: TGTGCCAGCTCAACCGGGACAGGGGGCTCAGATACGCAGTATTTT; CDR3 protein: CASSTGTGGSDTQYF
D gene: -; J gene: TRBJ1-1; clone size: few; V gene: TRBV4-3; CDR3 DNA: TGCGCCAGCAGCAATCCAGCGGGGGTGTACACTGAAGCTTTCTTT; CDR3 protein: CASSNPAGVYTEAFF
D gene: -; J gene: TRBJ2-2; clone size: -; V gene: TRBV6-1; CDR3 DNA: TGTGCCAGCAGCGGGACATTTACCGGGGAGCTGTTTTTT; CDR3 protein: CASSGTFTGELFF
D gene: -; J gene: TRBJ1-2; clone size: few; V gene: TRBV20-1; CDR3 DNA: TGCAGTGCTAGGGCCAGGGGTACCTATGGCTACACCTTC; CDR3 protein: CSARARGTYGYTF
D gene: -; J gene: TRBJ2-7; clone size: few; V gene: TRBV6-5; CDR3 DNA: TGTGCCAGCAGTTATGGTGGACAAGGCTCCTACGAGCAGTACTTC; CDR3 protein: CASSYGGQGSYEQYF
D gene: -; J gene: TRBJ2-1; clone size: many; V gene: TRBV9; CDR3 DNA: TGTGCCAGCAGCGTAGGGGACTCCTCGAGCTCCTACAATGAGCAGTTCTTC; CDR3 protein: CASSVGDSSSSYNEQFF